This entry lists 23 T cell receptor beta chains sequenced from one sample in a study of cytomegalovirus exposure and HLA in healthy donors. In the PCR, 60 Vbeta and 13 Jbeta primers were used. Profiling relied on immunoSEQ multiplex PCR, and the TCRdb table lists in-frame clones only, not all of them. The table has more than 95,000 clones, around 82% seen once. Specimen: PBMCs. Every receptor here comes from a man younger than 40 in good health and CMV-seropositive.

The V gene is TRBV9, the J gene TRBJ2-3, with a weak D call TRBD1 (5 bases). V was trimmed by 2 bases and J by 4 bases, leaving 14 bases between them. From germline, CDR1 is SGDLS and CDR2 YYNGEE. This CDR3 spans 15 amino acids. DNA of the CDR3: TGTGCCAGCAGCGTCTTTTTGGGGCCTTCAGATACGCAGTATTTT. Translating it yields CASSVFLGPSDTQYF.

The chain recombines TRBV11-2 with TRBJ1-5, with D tentatively TRBD1 (5 bases). Between the trimmed V and J ends, which lost 1 base and 4 bases, there was a span of 8 bases. CDR3 length: 14 residues. Germline CDR1 and CDR2: SGHAT and FQNNGV. In DNA, the CDR3 is TGTGCCAGCAGCTTAGCAGGGCGGAATCAGCCCCAGCATTTT. It translates to CASSLAGRNQPQHF.

The chain uses TRBV19 and TRBJ1-5; 7 nucleotides agree with TRBD1. V shed 3 bases and J 3 bases; nucleotides not matched to a gene: 11. Germline loops: CDR1 LNHDA, CDR2 SQIVND (reference sequence). CDR3 size: 17 residues. The CDR3 DNA reads as TGTGCCAGTAGTATTTCACAGGGGCTACTATACAATCAGCCCCAGCATTTT. It yields the protein CASSISQGLLYNQPQHF.

In its sample, this clone was seen once. The CDR3 nucleotides are TGTGCCAGCAGTCCTGTGGGACTAGCGGGGCCCACCGGGGAGCTGTTTTTT. Translated, it gives CASSPVGLAGPTGELFF. This sequence joins TRBV27 and TRBJ2-2; 13 positions match TRBD2. With V trimmed by 5 bases and J by 4 bases, 7 bases remained unmatched. The germline V gene encodes CDR1 MNHEY and CDR2 SMNVEV (reference sequence). The CDR3 length is 17 residues.

This chain joins TRBV9 and TRBJ1-2, with a possible D match to TRBD1 (6 bases). The CDR3 is 13 amino acids. The germline V gene encodes CDR1 SGDLS and CDR2 YYNGEE. Between the trimmed V and J ends, which lost 3 bases and 4 bases, there was a span of 10 bases. The CDR3 sequence is CASSDGQSYGYTF. In DNA, the CDR3 is TGTGCCAGCAGCGACGGACAGTCCTATGGCTACACCTTC.

The CDR3, as DNA: TGTGCCAGCAGCAAAGCGCTTGATGAGAGCAATCAGCCCCAGCATTTT. Its protein product is CASSKALDESNQPQHF. The rearrangement links TRBV21-1 to TRBJ1-5. TRBV21-1 is listed as a pseudogene. The CDR3 runs 16 residues.

J is TRBJ2-2 and V is TRBV27; TRBD2 might be the D (7 bases). V dropped 7 bases and J dropped 7 bases, with 16 bases sitting between them. The CDR3 consists of 14 residues. From germline, CDR1 is MNHEY and CDR2 SMNVEV (reference sequence). The CDR3 coding sequence is TGTGCCAGCACCTTAACAGGGAGGGTCGGGGAGCTGTTTTTT. Amino acids: CASTLTGRVGELFF.

The V and J genes are TRBV10-1 and TRBJ2-3; 14 bases are shared with TRBD2. Germline CDR1 is WNHNN and CDR2 is SYGVQD (reference sequence). The CDR3 has 18 amino acids. Trimming removed 3 bases from V and 1 base from J; junction bases left unmatched: 6. The CDR3 here is CASSDLGLAGVGTDTQYF. The CDR3 DNA reads TGCGCCAGCAGTGATTTGGGACTAGCGGGAGTCGGCACAGATACGCAGTATTTT.

A single count supports this clone. V and J are TRBV7-2 and TRBJ2-3, with D tentatively TRBD1 (6 bases). V lost 4 bases, J lost 10 bases, and 15 bases lay in between. CDR3 length equals 13 residues. The germline gives CDR1 SGHTA, CDR2 FQGNSA. This chain's CDR3 is CASSSQGNGAQYF. In DNA, the CDR3 is TGTGCCAGCAGCTCTCAGGGGAACGGCGCGCAGTATTTT.

The J gene is TRBJ2-2, the V gene TRBV19, with 8 positions matching TRBD1. From germline, CDR1 is LNHDA and CDR2 SQIVND (reference sequence). This CDR3 spans 13 amino acids. With V trimmed by 11 bases and J by 1 base, 3 bases remained unmatched. The CDR3 nucleotides are TGTGCCGGGGGGACAGGGAACACCGGGGAGCTGTTTTTT. Translating it yields CAGGTGNTGELFF.

V usage is TRBV9 and J usage is TRBJ1-2, with D unresolved. V lost 3 bases and J 4 bases, leaving 10 bases between the germline ends. Germline CDR1 and CDR2: SGDLS and YYNGEE. The CDR3 consists of 13 residues. CDR3 nucleotides: TGTGCCAGCAGCGCCGATCTAGGCTATGGCTACACCTTC. As protein: CASSADLGYGYTF.

V is TRBV19 and J is TRBJ2-3, with 12 bases lining up with TRBD2. This CDR3 region has 13 residues. V lost 8 bases to trimming and J lost 4 bases; unmatched junction nucleotides: 1. Germline V CDR1 and CDR2: LNHDA, SQIVND (reference sequence). CDR3 protein: CASRLAGADTQYF. CDR3 DNA: TGTGCCAGTCGACTAGCGGGAGCAGATACGCAGTATTTT.

The genes are TRBV19 and TRBJ2-1, with TRBD2 matching over 9 bases. Germline CDR1 is LNHDA and CDR2 is SQIVND (reference sequence). The V gene end was trimmed by 3 bases and the J gene end by 7 bases; junction bases not matched to a gene: 10. The CDR3 is 16 amino acids. CDR3 nucleotide sequence: TGTGCCAGTAGTATTTCAGCTAGCGGGACCAGGAATGAGCAGTTCTTC. Protein product: CASSISASGTRNEQFF.

The chain uses TRBV6-4 and TRBJ2-2; D gene uncertain. The ends were cut back, 0 bases at V and 3 bases at J, with 11 bases in the middle. The CDR3 runs 16 residues. The germline CDR1 and CDR2 sequences are MRHNA and SNTAGT. Here the CDR3 DNA reads TGTGCCAGCAGTGACTCTCCCTCTAAACACACCGGGGAGCTGTTTTTT. Protein sequence: CASSDSPSKHTGELFF.

J is TRBJ1-2 and V is TRBV4-3; TRBD1 might be the D (6 bases). The CDR3 extends over 15 amino acids. Per the germline V gene, CDR1 is LGHNA and CDR2 is YSLEER. V lost 0 bases, J lost 5 bases, and 13 bases lay in between. CDR3 sequence: CASSQDTGQVYGYTF. In nucleotides, the CDR3 is TGCGCCAGCAGCCAAGATACGGGACAAGTTTATGGCTACACCTTC.

In its sample, this clone was seen once. The genes are TRBV7-2 and TRBJ2-2; 9 positions match TRBD1. Germline V gene lookup returns CDR1 SGHTA and CDR2 FQGNSA. The CDR3 runs to 18 residues. Losses at the gene ends were 6 bases for V and 3 bases for J; bases not matched to a gene: 14. CDR3 nucleotides: TGTGCCAGCAGTTACCCAGAGACAGGGGGAGGGGACACCGGGGAGCTGTTTTTT. Amino acid sequence: CASSYPETGGGDTGELFF. Together with reference TRBV7-2 and TRBJ2-2, the CDR3 gives the full variable domain: GAGVSQSPSNKVTEKGKDVELRCDPISGHTALYWYRQSLGQGLEFLIYFQGNSAPDKSGLPSDRFSAERTGGSVSTLTIQRTQQEDSAVYLCASSYPETGGGDTGELFFGEGSRLTVL.

This sequence joins TRBV6-5 and TRBJ2-7, with 9 nucleotides matching TRBD1. The CDR3 has 14 residues. J was trimmed by 3 bases and V by 8 bases; bases with no gene match: 8. Germline V gene sequence: CDR1 MNHEY, CDR2 SVGAGI. The DNA for the CDR3 is TGTGCCAGCGCACAGGGGGCAGGGGACTACGAGCAGTACTTC. It encodes CASAQGAGDYEQYF.

CDR3 in DNA: TGCGCCAGCAGCCAGCTCATCGGGTCCTCCTACGAGCAGTACTTC. This sequence encodes CASSQLIGSSYEQYF. The chain recombines TRBV4-1 with TRBJ2-7; D call uncertain. Trimming pared 3 bases from V and 0 bases from J, leaving 12 bases between. Germline CDR1 MGHRA, CDR2 YSYEKL. The CDR3 loop spans 15 amino acids.

V is TRBV6-5 and J is TRBJ1-4; maybe TRBD1 (5 bases). V was clipped by 4 bases and J by 3 bases, with 12 bases between them. The CDR3 contains 15 residues. CDR1 is MNHEY, CDR2 SVGAGI, per germline. CDR3 protein: CASSWGVGPNEKLFF. The CDR3, as DNA: TGTGCCAGCAGTTGGGGCGTGGGGCCTAATGAAAAACTGTTTTTT.

This sequence joins TRBV5-6 and TRBJ1-4, with D possibly matching TRBD1 (6 bases). CDR1 is SGHDT and CDR2 is YYEEEE in the germline V gene. The CDR3 spans 15 residues. V shed 4 bases and J shed 9 bases, with 19 bases lying between them. CDR3 amino acids: CASSLGGGGRQKLFF. CDR3 nucleotide sequence: TGTGCCAGCAGCCTCGGAGGGGGGGGAAGGCAAAAACTGTTTTTT.

This chain connects TRBV5-5 to TRBJ2-7, with a tentative D call TRBD1 (5 bases). This CDR3 has 15 residues. Per the germline V gene, CDR1 is SGHKS and CDR2 is YYEKEE (reference sequence). Deletions cut 0 bases from V and 4 bases from J, with 14 bases between. CDR3: CASSLEAGIKYEQYF. The CDR3, as DNA: TGTGCCAGCAGCTTGGAGGCAGGGATAAAATACGAGCAGTACTTC.

This chain uses TRBV7-6 with TRBJ1-6, with D hard to call. From germline, CDR1 is SGHVS and CDR2 FNYEAQ. CDR3 length: 14 residues. V dropped 5 bases and J dropped 5 bases, with 10 bases sitting between them. The CDR3 region is CASSQQENNSPLHF. The CDR3 DNA follows: TGTGCCAGCAGCCAGCAGGAAAATAATTCACCCCTCCACTTT.

The rearrangement links TRBV25-1 to TRBJ2-3; 7 bases fit TRBD2. This CDR3 has 16 residues. Germline lookup yields CDR1 MGHDK and CDR2 SYGVNS. With 1 base clipped from V and 1 base from J, the junction kept 5 bases outside the gene matches. Written as DNA, the CDR3 is TGTGCCAGCAGTGAATGGGGTGGGAGGGGCACAGATACGCAGTATTTT. This translates into CASSEWGGRGTDTQYF.